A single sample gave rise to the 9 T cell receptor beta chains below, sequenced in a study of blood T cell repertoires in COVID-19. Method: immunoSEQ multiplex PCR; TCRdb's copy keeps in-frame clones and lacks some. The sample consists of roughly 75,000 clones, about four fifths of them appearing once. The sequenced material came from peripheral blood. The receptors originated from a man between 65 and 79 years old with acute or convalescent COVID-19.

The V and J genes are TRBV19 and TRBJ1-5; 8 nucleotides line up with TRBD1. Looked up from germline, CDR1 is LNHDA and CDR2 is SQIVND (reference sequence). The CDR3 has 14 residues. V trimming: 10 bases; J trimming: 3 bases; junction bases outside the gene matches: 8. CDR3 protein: CATRTDRVNQPQHF. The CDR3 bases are TGTGCCACCCGGACGGACAGGGTCAATCAGCCCCAGCATTTT.

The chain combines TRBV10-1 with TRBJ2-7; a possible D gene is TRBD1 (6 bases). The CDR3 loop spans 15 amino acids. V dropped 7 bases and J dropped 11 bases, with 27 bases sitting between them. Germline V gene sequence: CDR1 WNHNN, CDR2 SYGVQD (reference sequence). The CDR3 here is CASTSRQETPTLEYF. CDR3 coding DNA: TGCGCCAGCACCTCAAGACAGGAGACTCCTACGTTGGAGTACTTC.

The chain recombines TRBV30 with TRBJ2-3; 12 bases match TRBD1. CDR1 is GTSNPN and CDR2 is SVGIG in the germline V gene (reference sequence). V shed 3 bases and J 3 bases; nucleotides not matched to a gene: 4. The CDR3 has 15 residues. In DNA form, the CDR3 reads TGTGCCTGGAGCAAGGGACAGGGGGCTACAGATACGCAGTATTTT. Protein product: CAWSKGQGATDTQYF.

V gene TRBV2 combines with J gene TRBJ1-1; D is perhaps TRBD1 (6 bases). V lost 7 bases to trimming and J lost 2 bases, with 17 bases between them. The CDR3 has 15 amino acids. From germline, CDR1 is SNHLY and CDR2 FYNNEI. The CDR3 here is CASTLTRTDNTEAFF. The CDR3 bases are TGTGCCAGCACCCTGACGCGGACAGACAACACTGAAGCTTTCTTT.

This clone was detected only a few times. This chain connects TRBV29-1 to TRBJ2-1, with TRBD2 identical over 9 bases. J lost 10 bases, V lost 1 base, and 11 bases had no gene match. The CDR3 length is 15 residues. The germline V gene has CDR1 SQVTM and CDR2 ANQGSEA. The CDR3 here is CSVEVSGRMRFEQFF. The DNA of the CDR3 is TGCAGCGTTGAAGTCAGCGGGAGGATGAGGTTCGAGCAGTTCTTC.

The CDR3 spells CASSLGQGFKSYTF. CDR3 bases: TGTGCCAGCAGCTTAGGACAGGGTTTTAAGAGCTACACCTTC. The rearrangement links TRBV7-2 to TRBJ1-2, with TRBD1 matching over 7 bases. This CDR3 is 14 amino acids long. Germline V gene sequence: CDR1 SGHTA, CDR2 FQGNSA. Trimming cost V 1 base and J 9 bases; bases outside gene matches: 8.

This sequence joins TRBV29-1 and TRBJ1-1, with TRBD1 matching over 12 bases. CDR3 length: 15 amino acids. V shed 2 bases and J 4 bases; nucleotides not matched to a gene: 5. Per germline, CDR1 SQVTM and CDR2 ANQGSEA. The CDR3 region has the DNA TGCAGCGTTGAATACGGGACAGGGGGCGGCACTGAAGCTTTCTTT. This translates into CSVEYGTGGGTEAFF.

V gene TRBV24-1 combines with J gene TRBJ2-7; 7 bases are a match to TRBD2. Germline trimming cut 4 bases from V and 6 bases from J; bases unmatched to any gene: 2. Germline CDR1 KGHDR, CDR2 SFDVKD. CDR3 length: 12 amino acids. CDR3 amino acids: CATSDPGGEQYF. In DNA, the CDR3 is TGTGCCACCAGTGACCCGGGGGGCGAGCAGTACTTC.

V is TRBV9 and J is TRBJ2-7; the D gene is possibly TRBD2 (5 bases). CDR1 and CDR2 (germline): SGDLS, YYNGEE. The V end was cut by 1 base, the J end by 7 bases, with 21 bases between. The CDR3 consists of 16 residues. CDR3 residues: CASSVSAVEADGEQYF. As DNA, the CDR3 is TGTGCCAGCAGCGTATCAGCGGTGGAAGCCGACGGTGAGCAGTACTTC.